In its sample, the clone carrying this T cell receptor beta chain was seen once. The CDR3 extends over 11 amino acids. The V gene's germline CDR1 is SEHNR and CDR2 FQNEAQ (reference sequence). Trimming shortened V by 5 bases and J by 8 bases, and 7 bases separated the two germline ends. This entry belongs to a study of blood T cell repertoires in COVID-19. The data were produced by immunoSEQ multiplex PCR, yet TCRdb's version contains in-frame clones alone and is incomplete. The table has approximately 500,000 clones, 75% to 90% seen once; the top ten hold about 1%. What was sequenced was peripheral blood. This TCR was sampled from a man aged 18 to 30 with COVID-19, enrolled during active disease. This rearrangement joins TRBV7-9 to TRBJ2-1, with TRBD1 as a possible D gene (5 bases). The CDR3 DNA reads TGTGCCAGCAGCCCAGGGTATGAGCAGTTCTTC. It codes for CASSPGYEQFF.